Following are 25 T cell receptor beta chains from one sample sequenced in a study of cytomegalovirus exposure and HLA in healthy donors. Amplification used 60 Vbeta primers and 13 Jbeta primers. Using immunoSEQ multiplex PCR, the repertoire was profiled, and TCRdb retains in-frame clones only, with some absent. The data contain 150,000 to 200,000 clones, approximately 80% of them singletons. The sequenced material came from PBMCs. The origin of the receptors is a man between 50 and 59 years old in good health and CMV-seropositive.

The V gene is TRBV4-3, the J gene TRBJ2-5; 8 bases align to TRBD2. J lost 5 bases, V lost 3 bases, and 11 bases had no gene match. Germline assignment: CDR1 LGHNA and CDR2 YSLEER. The CDR3 is made up of 16 amino acids. In DNA, the CDR3 is TGCGCCAGCAGCCAGGGTAGCGGGGCGAGGGGGGAGACCCAGTACTTC. As protein: CASSQGSGARGETQYF.

The chain links TRBV25-1 to TRBJ1-5; TRBD1 matches at 7 bases. Germline V CDR1 and CDR2: MGHDK, SYGVNS. This CDR3 spans 13 amino acids. Trimming cost V 5 bases and J 8 bases; bases outside gene matches: 6. CDR3 loop: CASSSTGDEPQHF. CDR3 in DNA: TGTGCCAGCAGTTCTACAGGGGATGAGCCCCAGCATTTT.

V and J are TRBV5-1 and TRBJ2-5; 7 nucleotides align to TRBD1. Germline values: CDR1 SGHRS, CDR2 YFSETQ. The CDR3 consists of 14 residues. With 4 bases clipped from V and 3 bases from J, the junction kept 6 bases outside the gene matches. CDR3 coding DNA: TGCGCCAGCAGCCTCCGGGACAGTAAAGAGACCCAGTACTTC. Translated, it gives CASSLRDSKETQYF.

Details on this clone: Distinct nucleotide sequences in the sample also encode this CDR3. This chain joins TRBV5-6 and TRBJ2-1; D may be TRBD1 (5 bases). V shed 0 bases and J shed 3 bases, with 7 bases lying between them. This CDR3 region has 14 residues. Germline CDR1 and CDR2: SGHDT and YYEEEE. CDR3 sequence (DNA): TGTGCCAGCAGCTTGGGACAGTACTACAATGAGCAGTTCTTC. It specifies CASSLGQYYNEQFF.

This clone appeared a few times. V usage is TRBV10-3 and J usage is TRBJ2-3; 8 bases are shared with TRBD2. The V and J ends lost 3 bases and 5 bases, in that order; junction bases with no gene match: 1. Germline V lookup: CDR1 ENHRY, CDR2 SYGVKD. The CDR3 length is 13 residues. CDR3 bases: TGTGCCATCAGTGATCGGGGGGGAGATACGCAGTATTTT. Encoded protein: CAISDRGGDTQYF.

A few counts support this clone. The V call is TRBV11-3, the J call TRBJ2-5; the D is unclear. CDR3 length: 13 amino acids. Germline V gives CDR1 SGHNT, CDR2 YENEEA. V dropped 4 bases and J dropped 2 bases, with 8 bases sitting between them. In nucleotides, the CDR3 is TGTGCCAGCAGCTATACAGTTCAAGAGACCCAGTACTTC. Protein product: CASSYTVQETQYF.

The chain carries TRBV11-2 and TRBJ2-3, with a tentative D call TRBD1 (5 bases). CDR3 length: 14 residues. Trimming pared 8 bases from V and 2 bases from J, leaving 14 bases between. CDR1 is SGHAT, CDR2 FQNNGV, per germline. The CDR3, as DNA: TGTGCCAGCGGGGCAGGGTCCTACACAGATACGCAGTATTTT. Protein: CASGAGSYTDTQYF.

J is TRBJ1-4 and V is TRBV11-2; D gene uncertain. The germline V and J ends were trimmed by 2 bases and 8 bases, with 12 bases remaining between them. Germline CDR1 and CDR2: SGHAT and FQNNGV. This CDR3 contains 14 residues. The CDR3 here is CASSLNAVSEKLFF. The CDR3 region has the DNA TGTGCCAGCAGCTTAAACGCAGTTTCAGAAAAACTGTTTTTT.

The genes are TRBV11-3 and TRBJ2-3; D gene ambiguous. Germline-derived CDR1 and CDR2 are SGHNT and YENEEA. This CDR3 spans 14 amino acids. Trimming removed 4 bases at V and 0 bases at J, with 8 bases between. The CDR3 sequence is CASSSLTSTDTQYF. The CDR3 nucleotides are TGTGCCAGCAGCTCCCTAACTAGCACAGATACGCAGTATTTT.

This rearrangement joins TRBV6-4 to TRBJ2-3; 7 bases map to TRBD1. This CDR3 comprises 15 residues. The germline V gene has CDR1 MRHNA and CDR2 SNTAGT. V gave up 6 bases and J gave up 0 bases; unmatched junction bases: 6. CDR3 nucleotide sequence: TGTGCCAGCAGAAGGACAGGTAGAAGCACAGATACGCAGTATTTT. The encoded protein is CASRRTGRSTDTQYF.

The V and J genes are TRBV7-2 and TRBJ1-2, with D tentatively TRBD1 (6 bases). The V and J ends lost 5 bases and 3 bases respectively, with 13 bases between them. Germline lookup yields CDR1 SGHTA and CDR2 FQGNSA. The CDR3 spans 14 residues. The CDR3 DNA sequence: TGTGCCAGCAGCCCCGGACAGTACTACTATGGCTACACCTTC. This sequence encodes CASSPGQYYYGYTF.

The chain combines TRBV7-9 with TRBJ1-1; maybe TRBD1 (5 bases). The CDR3 covers 11 residues. Trimming left V 2 bases short and J 11 bases short, with 9 bases between. CDR1 is SEHNR and CDR2 is FQNEAQ in the germline V gene (reference sequence). CDR3 sequence: CASSLSGRAFF. The CDR3 DNA is TGTGCCAGCAGCTTATCAGGGAGGGCTTTCTTT.

This clone turned up a few times. The chain employs TRBV5-1 and TRBJ2-7; TRBD1 matches at 7 bases. J was trimmed by 2 bases and V by 5 bases; bases with no gene match: 7. The CDR3 has 14 residues. Germline CDR1 is SGHRS and CDR2 is YFSETQ. CDR3 coding DNA: TGCGCCAGCAGACCTGGACAGGCGGCCTACGAGCAGTACTTC. Its protein product is CASRPGQAAYEQYF.

The chain has TRBV2 and TRBJ1-5; 10 bases line up with TRBD1. The CDR3 sequence is 18 residues long. Germline values: CDR1 SNHLY, CDR2 FYNNEI. V was clipped by 3 bases and J by 2 bases; unmatched bases: 10. CDR3 amino acids: CASSDSHSGTGGNQPQHF. The DNA for the CDR3 is TGTGCCAGCAGTGACAGTCATTCCGGGACAGGGGGCAATCAGCCCCAGCATTTT.

The chain recombines TRBV15 with TRBJ1-2; the D is unclear. This CDR3 has 17 residues. V dropped 1 base and J dropped 3 bases, with 18 bases sitting between them. Germline-derived CDR1 and CDR2 are LNHNV and YYDKDF (reference sequence). CDR3 coding DNA: TGTGCCACCAGCAGAGCAGGAGGATCTCCAAAAGACTATGGCTACACCTTC. This encodes CATSRAGGSPKDYGYTF.

The chain joins TRBV6-6 to TRBJ1-2, with D perhaps TRBD1 (6 bases). The CDR3 extends over 15 amino acids. CDR1 MNHNY and CDR2 SVGAGI come from the germline V gene (reference sequence). Trimming stripped 5 bases from V and 0 bases from J, with 13 bases between. The CDR3 region is CASSPPRTANYGYTF. The CDR3 DNA reads TGTGCCAGCAGTCCGCCACGGACAGCTAACTATGGCTACACCTTC.

In the case of this clone: This specimen includes other DNA sequences encoding the same CDR3. This chain uses TRBV6-5 with TRBJ2-7, with 8 bases fitting TRBD1. Germline assignment: CDR1 MNHEY and CDR2 SVGAGI. Trimming removed 0 bases from V and 4 bases from J; junction bases left unmatched: 5. The CDR3 sequence is 15 residues long. The CDR3 protein is CASSYSGTGGYEQYF. The CDR3 bases are TGTGCCAGCAGTTACTCCGGGACAGGTGGATACGAGCAGTACTTC.

In regard to this clone: One end of the junction does not line up with germline, which may come from a read error. The V gene is TRBV28, the J gene TRBJ1-4; D is perhaps TRBD1 (6 bases). Germline CDR1 reads MDHEN; CDR2 reads SYDVKM. The CDR3 is 14 amino acids. CDR3 in DNA: TGCGGGTCCTCGGGGGGGCAAATCTTTGAAAAACTGTTTTTT. Translation: CGSSGGQIFEKLFF.

The chain uses TRBV5-1 and TRBJ1-1; tentative D call: TRBD1 (5 bases). Germline values: CDR1 SGHRS, CDR2 YFSETQ. The V end lost 7 bases, the J end lost 3 bases, and 7 bases lay between the germline ends. The CDR3 has 11 amino acids. In nucleotides, the CDR3 is TGCGCCAGCGGGGGGGACACTGAAGCTTTCTTT. Translating it yields CASGGDTEAFF.

The genes are TRBV6-5 and TRBJ1-6, with D hard to call. Germline V gives CDR1 MNHEY, CDR2 SVGAGI. This CDR3 has 14 residues. Trimming shortened V by 0 bases and J by 7 bases, and 7 bases separated the two germline ends. The CDR3 region has the DNA TGTGCCAGCAGTTACTCTGGGGAGAATTCACCCCTCCACTTT. It translates to CASSYSGENSPLHF.

This sequence joins TRBV5-1 and TRBJ1-2; TRBD1 matches at 10 bases. Germline lookup yields CDR1 SGHRS and CDR2 YFSETQ. Losses at the gene ends were 0 bases for V and 5 bases for J; bases not matched to a gene: 1. This CDR3 spans 14 amino acids. The CDR3 nucleotides are TGCGCCAGCAGCTTGGGGACAGGGGGATATGGCTACACCTTC. It is translated as CASSLGTGGYGYTF.

This chain connects TRBV5-4 to TRBJ1-6; TRBD1 matches at 11 bases. The junction had 1 base not matched to a gene; V was cut back by 0 bases and J by 8 bases. Per the germline V gene, CDR1 is SGHNT and CDR2 is YYREEE (reference sequence). The CDR3 totals 15 residues. CDR3 residues: CASSLEGQGDSPLHF. The CDR3 bases are TGTGCCAGCAGCTTGGAGGGACAGGGGGATTCACCCCTCCACTTT.

The chain has TRBV2 and TRBJ1-2; no clear D gene. Trimming pared 4 bases from V and 4 bases from J, leaving 10 bases between. CDR1 is SNHLY and CDR2 is FYNNEI in the germline V gene. The length of the CDR3 is 13 residues. Written as DNA, the CDR3 is TGTGCCAGCAGTGGGGCAGGCCTCTATGGCTACACCTTC. Translating gives CASSGAGLYGYTF.

This sequence joins TRBV30 and TRBJ1-5; 7 bases agree with TRBD1. With V trimmed by 0 bases and J by 3 bases, 5 bases remained unmatched. The CDR3 runs 15 residues. The germline V gene encodes CDR1 GTSNPN and CDR2 SVGIG (reference sequence). The CDR3 here is CAWSVRDSVNQPQHF. CDR3 nucleotides: TGTGCCTGGAGTGTACGGGACAGCGTCAATCAGCCCCAGCATTTT. Complete variable domain (other parts from reference TRBV30 and TRBJ1-5): SQTIHQWPATLVQPVGSPLSLECTVEGTSNPNLYWYRQAAGRGLQLLFYSVGIGQISSEVPQNLSASRPQDRQFILSSKKLLLSDSGFYLCAWSVRDSVNQPQHFGDGTRLSIL.

This rearrangement joins TRBV9 to TRBJ2-3; D may be TRBD1 (6 bases). The CDR3 is made up of 13 amino acids. The germline V gene has CDR1 SGDLS and CDR2 YYNGEE. Trimming removed 6 bases at V and 1 base at J, with 9 bases between. The CDR3 sequence: CASNEGGTDTQYF. CDR3 in DNA: TGTGCCAGCAACGAGGGGGGCACAGATACGCAGTATTTT.